This entry lists 13 T cell receptor beta chains sequenced from one sample in a study of CD4 T cells in relation to SARS-CoV-2 and coronaviruses. Libraries were prepared by immunoSEQ multiplex PCR; TCRdb keeps only in-frame clonotypes and omits some of them. There are some 42,000 clones in the sample; 85% to 90% occur only once, and about a tenth lies in the top ten. What was sequenced was memory CD4+ T cells from PBMCs. The receptors shown here come from an adult with COVID-19.

This chain uses TRBV5-1 with TRBJ2-3; D is tentatively TRBD1 or TRBD2 (5 bases each). The CDR3 is made up of 15 amino acids. Germline V CDR1 and CDR2: SGHRS, YFSETQ. V was clipped by 1 base and J by 2 bases, with 11 bases between them. CDR3 nucleotides: TGCGCCAGCAGCTTGTACCGGGGCTCCACAGATACGCAGTATTTT. Translated: CASSLYRGSTDTQYF. The full variable domain, rest sourced from reference TRBV5-1 and TRBJ2-3, is KAGVTQTPRYLIKTRGQQVTLSCSPISGHRSVSWYQQTPGQGLQFLFEYFSETQRNKGNFPGRFSGRQFSNSRSEMNVSTLELGDSALYLCASSLYRGSTDTQYFGPGTRLTVL.

The CDR3 loop reads CASSLDVHEQYF. The CDR3 nucleotides read TGTGCCAGCAGTTTGGACGTCCACGAGCAGTACTTC. The rearrangement joins TRBV12-3 or TRBV12-4 to TRBJ2-7; D gene unclear. Between the trimmed V and J ends, which lost 3 bases and 5 bases, there was a span of 8 bases. This CDR3 region has 12 residues.

The chain has TRBV7-2 and TRBJ1-2, with D tentatively TRBD1 (6 bases). V dropped 5 bases and J dropped 8 bases, with 21 bases sitting between them. There are 15 residues in the CDR3. In germline, CDR1 is SGHTA, CDR2 FQGNSA. As DNA, the CDR3 is TGTGCCAGCAGCGTCCGGGACACAAGTTTGGGGGGCTACACCTTC. Residues: CASSVRDTSLGGYTF.

This chain links TRBV5-6 with TRBJ1-5; D possibly corresponds to TRBD1 (5 bases). This CDR3 has 15 residues. V was trimmed by 5 bases and J by 0 bases, leaving 12 bases between them. The germline gives CDR1 SGHDT, CDR2 YYEEEE. CDR3 DNA: TGTGCCAGCAGGCTGGGGGGGAATAGCAATCAGCCCCAGCATTTT. Translation: CASRLGGNSNQPQHF.

V gene TRBV11-3 combines with J gene TRBJ2-5, with a weak D call TRBD1 (6 bases). Germline CDR1 SGHNT, CDR2 YENEEA. There are 16 residues in the CDR3. The V and J ends lost 5 bases and 5 bases respectively, with 21 bases between them. The CDR3 spells CASSPRETGGFETQYF. The CDR3 DNA is TGTGCCAGCAGCCCTAGAGAGACAGGTGGATTTGAGACCCAGTACTTC.

The gene calls are TRBV6-6 and TRBJ2-7; D not certain. This CDR3 is 15 amino acids long. V lost 0 bases and J lost 1, with 10 bases in between. CDR1 and CDR2 from the germline V gene are MNHNY and SVGAGI (reference sequence). CDR3 coding DNA: TGTGCCAGCAGTTACTCGACCGGGCGTTCCTACGAGCAGTACTTC. This gives the protein CASSYSTGRSYEQYF.

The rearrangement links TRBV10-1 to TRBJ1-1, with D perhaps TRBD1 (5 bases). The ends were cut back, 7 bases at V and 1 base at J, with 10 bases in the middle. The CDR3 has 13 amino acids. In germline, CDR1 is WNHNN, CDR2 SYGVQD (reference sequence). The DNA for the CDR3 is TGCGCCAGCACTCGGGGACCGAACACTGAAGCTTTCTTT. This translates into CASTRGPNTEAFF.

This chain joins TRBV7-3 and TRBJ2-3, with 9 bases identical to TRBD2. This CDR3 spans 16 amino acids. Germline trimming cut 5 bases from V and 3 bases from J; bases unmatched to any gene: 9. CDR1 is SGHTA, CDR2 FQGTGA, per germline. The CDR3 DNA is TGTGCCAGCAGCCAAAATAGCGGGGGCCGGACAGATACGCAGTATTTT. The encoded protein is CASSQNSGGRTDTQYF.

In its sample, this clone was seen once. The CDR3 DNA is TGTGCCACCAGTGATAGCTACTATGGCTACACCTTC. Translating gives CATSDSYYGYTF. The chain uses TRBV24-1 and TRBJ1-2; D is unclear. The CDR3 has 12 amino acids. Germline V gene data show CDR1 as KGHDR and CDR2 as SFDVKD. The V and J ends lost 3 bases and 3 bases respectively, with 4 bases between them.

This clone is a singleton in its sample. This chain joins TRBV19 and TRBJ1-5; perhaps TRBD1 as D (5 bases). Between the trimmed V and J ends, which lost 5 bases and 0 bases, there was a span of 11 bases. The CDR3 consists of 15 residues. Germline CDR1 and CDR2: LNHDA and SQIVND (reference sequence). In DNA, the CDR3 is TGTGCCAGTAGTCTCGACAGAAGTAGCAATCAGCCCCAGCATTTT. This sequence encodes CASSLDRSSNQPQHF.

In its sample, this clone was seen once. This rearrangement joins TRBV5-1 to TRBJ2-1; D is possibly TRBD1 or TRBD2 (5 bases each). Germline V gene sequence: CDR1 SGHRS, CDR2 YFSETQ. V was shortened by 6 bases and J by 5 bases, with 15 bases between the two germline ends. The CDR3 is made up of 14 amino acids. The CDR3 region has the DNA TGCGCCAGCAACCCCGGGACCCTCCACAATGAGCAGTTCTTC. Residues: CASNPGTLHNEQFF.

V and J are TRBV5-1 and TRBJ2-5, with D tentatively TRBD1 (6 bases). CDR1 is SGHRS, CDR2 YFSETQ, per germline. V lost 4 bases and J lost 3, with 10 bases in between. The CDR3 runs 13 residues. The CDR3 here is CASSPGQKETQYF. In DNA, the CDR3 is TGCGCCAGCAGCCCTGGACAGAAAGAGACCCAGTACTTC.

This clone was detected only once. The chain carries TRBV9 and TRBJ1-3; D unresolved. Germline CDR1 SGDLS, CDR2 YYNGEE. This CDR3 has 15 residues. Trimming removed 2 bases from V and 1 base from J, with 10 bases in between. This CDR3 reads CASSVSSISGNTIYF. The CDR3 DNA reads as TGTGCCAGCAGCGTGTCCAGCATATCTGGAAACACCATATATTTT.